The T cell receptor (beta chain) described here comes from a study of control samples from healthy donors and cancer patients. Only in-frame clones appear in the TCRdb table, and some are missing; sequencing was by immunoSEQ multiplex PCR. The sample carries 110,000 to 150,000 clones, approximately 94% recorded once. The CDR3 runs to 15 residues. In germline, CDR1 is KGHSH, CDR2 LQKENI. J lost 4 bases, V lost 6 bases, and 3 bases had no gene match. This chain links TRBV18 with TRBJ1-6; 10 bases line up with TRBD1. This sequence originates from a middle-aged man in good health. The sequencing input was blood. The CDR3 region is CASSPDRGYNSPLHF. The CDR3 DNA follows: TGTGCCAGCTCCCCGGACAGGGGGTATAATTCACCCCTCCACTTT.